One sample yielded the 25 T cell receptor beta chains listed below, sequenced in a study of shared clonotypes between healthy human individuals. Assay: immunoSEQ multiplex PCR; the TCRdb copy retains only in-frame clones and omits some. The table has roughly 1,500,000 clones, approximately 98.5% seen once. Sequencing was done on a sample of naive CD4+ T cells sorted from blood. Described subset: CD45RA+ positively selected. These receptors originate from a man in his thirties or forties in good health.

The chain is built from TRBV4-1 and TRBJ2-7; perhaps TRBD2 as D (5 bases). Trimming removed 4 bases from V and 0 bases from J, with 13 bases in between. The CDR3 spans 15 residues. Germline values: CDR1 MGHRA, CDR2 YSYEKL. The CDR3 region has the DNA TGCGCCAGCAGCCGCCTACCACGGGGCTCCTACGAGCAGTACTTC. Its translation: CASSRLPRGSYEQYF.

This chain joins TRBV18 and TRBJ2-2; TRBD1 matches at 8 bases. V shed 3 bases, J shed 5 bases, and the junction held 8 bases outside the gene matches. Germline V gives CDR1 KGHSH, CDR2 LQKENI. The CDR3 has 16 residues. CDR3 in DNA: TGTGCCAGCTCACCCAAGACAGGGGCAAGGACCGGGGAGCTGTTTTTT. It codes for CASSPKTGARTGELFF. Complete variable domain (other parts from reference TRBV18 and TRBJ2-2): NAGVMQNPRHLVRRRGQEARLRCSPMKGHSHVYWYRQLPEEGLKFMVYLQKENIIDESGMPKERFSAEFPKEGPSILRIQQVVRGDSAAYFCASSPKTGARTGELFFGEGSRLTVL.

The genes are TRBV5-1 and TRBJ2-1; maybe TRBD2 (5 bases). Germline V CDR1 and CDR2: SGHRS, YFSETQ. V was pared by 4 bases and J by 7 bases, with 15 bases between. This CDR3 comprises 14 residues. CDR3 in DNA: TGCGCCAGCAGCCCCCCGTCGGGAAGGAATGAGCAGTTCTTC. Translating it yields CASSPPSGRNEQFF.

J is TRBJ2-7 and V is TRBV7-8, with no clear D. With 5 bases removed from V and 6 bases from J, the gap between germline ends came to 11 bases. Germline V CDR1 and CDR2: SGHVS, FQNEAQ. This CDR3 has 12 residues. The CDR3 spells CASSVGFREQYF. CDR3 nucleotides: TGTGCCAGCAGCGTAGGTTTCCGCGAGCAGTACTTC.

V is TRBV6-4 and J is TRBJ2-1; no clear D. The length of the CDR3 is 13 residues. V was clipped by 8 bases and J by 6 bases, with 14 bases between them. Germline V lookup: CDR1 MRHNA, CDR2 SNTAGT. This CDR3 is CASLPPMTNEQFF. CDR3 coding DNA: TGTGCCAGCCTTCCCCCGATGACCAATGAGCAGTTCTTC.

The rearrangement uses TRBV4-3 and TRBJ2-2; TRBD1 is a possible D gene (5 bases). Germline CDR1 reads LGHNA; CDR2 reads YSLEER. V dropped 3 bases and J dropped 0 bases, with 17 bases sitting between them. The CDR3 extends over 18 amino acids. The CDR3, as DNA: TGCGCCAGCAGCCAGGAAATCCCCAGGGCTACGAACACCGGGGAGCTGTTTTTT. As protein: CASSQEIPRATNTGELFF.

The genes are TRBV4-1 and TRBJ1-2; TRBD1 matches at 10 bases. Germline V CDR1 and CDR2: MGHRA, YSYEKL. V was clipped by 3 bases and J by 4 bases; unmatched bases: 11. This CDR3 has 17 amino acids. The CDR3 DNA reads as TGCGCCAGCAGCCATCCGGGGACCCGGGACAGGGGCTATGGCTACACCTTC. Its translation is CASSHPGTRDRGYGYTF.

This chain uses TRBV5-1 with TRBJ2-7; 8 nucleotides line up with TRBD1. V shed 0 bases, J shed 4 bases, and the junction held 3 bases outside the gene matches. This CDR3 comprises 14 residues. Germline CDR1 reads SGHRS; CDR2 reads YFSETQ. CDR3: CASSLGDRGYEQYF. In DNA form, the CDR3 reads TGCGCCAGCAGCTTGGGAGACAGGGGTTACGAGCAGTACTTC. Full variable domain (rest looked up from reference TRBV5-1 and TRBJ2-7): KAGVTQTPRYLIKTRGQQVTLSCSPISGHRSVSWYQQTPGQGLQFLFEYFSETQRNKGNFPGRFSGRQFSNSRSEMNVSTLELGDSALYLCASSLGDRGYEQYFGPGTRLTVT.

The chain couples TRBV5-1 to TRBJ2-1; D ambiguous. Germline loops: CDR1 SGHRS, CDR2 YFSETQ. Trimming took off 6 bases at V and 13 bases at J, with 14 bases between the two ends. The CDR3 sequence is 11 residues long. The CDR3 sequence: CASNYGRSQFF. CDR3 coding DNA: TGCGCCAGCAACTACGGACGGTCCCAGTTCTTC.

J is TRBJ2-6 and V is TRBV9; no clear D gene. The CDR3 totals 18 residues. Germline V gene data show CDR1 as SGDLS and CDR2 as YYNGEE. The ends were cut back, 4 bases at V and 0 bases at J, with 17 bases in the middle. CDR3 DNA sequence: TGTGCCAGCAGCCCCCGGGCCGTTCTTTTCTCTGGGGCCAACGTCCTGACTTTC. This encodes CASSPRAVLFSGANVLTF.

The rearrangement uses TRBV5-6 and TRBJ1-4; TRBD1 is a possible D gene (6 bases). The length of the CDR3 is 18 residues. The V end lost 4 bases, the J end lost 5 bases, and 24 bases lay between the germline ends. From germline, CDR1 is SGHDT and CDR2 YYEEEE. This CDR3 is CASSPLGGIGLQNEKLFF. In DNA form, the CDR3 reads TGTGCCAGCAGCCCTTTAGGGGGAATCGGATTGCAAAATGAAAAACTGTTTTTT. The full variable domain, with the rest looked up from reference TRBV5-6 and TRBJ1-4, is DAGVTQSPTHLIKTRGQQVTLRCSPKSGHDTVSWYQQALGQGPQFIFQYYEEEERQRGNFPDRFSGHQFPNYSSELNVNALLLGDSALYLCASSPLGGIGLQNEKLFFGSGTQLSVL.

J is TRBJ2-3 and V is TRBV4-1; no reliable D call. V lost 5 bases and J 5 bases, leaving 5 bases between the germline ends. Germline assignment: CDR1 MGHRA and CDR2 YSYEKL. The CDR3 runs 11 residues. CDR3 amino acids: CASSTRDTQYF. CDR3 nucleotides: TGCGCCAGCAGCACGCGAGATACGCAGTATTTT.

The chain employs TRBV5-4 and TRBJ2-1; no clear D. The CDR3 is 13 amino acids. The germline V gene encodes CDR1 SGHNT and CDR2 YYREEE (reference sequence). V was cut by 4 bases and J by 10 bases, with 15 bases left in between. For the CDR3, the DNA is TGTGCCAGCAGCCCCGGTCCTCCGCGGGAGCAGTTCTTC. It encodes CASSPGPPREQFF.

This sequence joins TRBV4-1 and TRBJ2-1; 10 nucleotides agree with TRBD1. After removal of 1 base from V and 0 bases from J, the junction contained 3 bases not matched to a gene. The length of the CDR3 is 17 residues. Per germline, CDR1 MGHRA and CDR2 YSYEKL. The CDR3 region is CASSQGGQGVSYNEQFF. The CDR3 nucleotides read TGCGCCAGCAGCCAAGGAGGACAGGGGGTCTCCTACAATGAGCAGTTCTTC.

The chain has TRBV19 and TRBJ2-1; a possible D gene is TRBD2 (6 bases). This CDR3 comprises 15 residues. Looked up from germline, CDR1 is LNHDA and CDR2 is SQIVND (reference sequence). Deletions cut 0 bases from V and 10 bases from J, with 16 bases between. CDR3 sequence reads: CASSIDGGRRREQFF. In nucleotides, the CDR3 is TGTGCCAGTAGTATAGACGGAGGGAGAAGGAGGGAGCAGTTCTTC.

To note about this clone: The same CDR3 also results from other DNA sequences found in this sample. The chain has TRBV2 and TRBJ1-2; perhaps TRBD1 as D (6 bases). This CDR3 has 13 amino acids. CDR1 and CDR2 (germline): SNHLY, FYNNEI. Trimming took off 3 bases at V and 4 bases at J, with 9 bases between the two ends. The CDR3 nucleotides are TGTGCCAGCAGTGATCGGGGGGCCTATGGCTACACCTTC. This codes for CASSDRGAYGYTF.

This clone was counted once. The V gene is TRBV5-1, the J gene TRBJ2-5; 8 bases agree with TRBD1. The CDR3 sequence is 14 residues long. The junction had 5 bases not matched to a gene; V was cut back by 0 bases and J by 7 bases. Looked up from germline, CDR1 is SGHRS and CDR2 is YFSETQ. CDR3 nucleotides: TGCGCCAGCAGCTTGGCCCAGGGGGCGGGGACCCAGTACTTC. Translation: CASSLAQGAGTQYF.

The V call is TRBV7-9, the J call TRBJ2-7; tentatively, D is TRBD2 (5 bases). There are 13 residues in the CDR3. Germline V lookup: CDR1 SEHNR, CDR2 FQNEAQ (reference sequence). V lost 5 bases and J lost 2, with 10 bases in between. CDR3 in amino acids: CASSGKRAYEQYF. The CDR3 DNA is TGTGCCAGCAGCGGGAAGAGGGCCTACGAGCAGTACTTC.

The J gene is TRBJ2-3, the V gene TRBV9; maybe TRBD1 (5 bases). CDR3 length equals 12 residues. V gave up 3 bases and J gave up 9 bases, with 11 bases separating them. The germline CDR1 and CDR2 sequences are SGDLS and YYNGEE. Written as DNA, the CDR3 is TGTGCCAGCAGCGCCACACAGGAAACGCAGTATTTT. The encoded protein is CASSATQETQYF. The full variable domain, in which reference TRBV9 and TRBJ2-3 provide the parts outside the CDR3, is DSGVTQTPKHLITATGQRVTLRCSPRSGDLSVYWYQQSLDQGLQFLIQYYNGEERAKGNILERFSAQQFPDLHSELNLSSLELGDSALYFCASSATQETQYFGPGTRLTVL.

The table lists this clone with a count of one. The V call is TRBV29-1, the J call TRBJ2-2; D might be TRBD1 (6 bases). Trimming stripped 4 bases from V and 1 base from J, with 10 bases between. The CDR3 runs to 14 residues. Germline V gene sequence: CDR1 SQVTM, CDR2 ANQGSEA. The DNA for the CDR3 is TGCAGCGTTGGTAGAGGGGGGAACACCGGGGAGCTGTTTTTT. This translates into CSVGRGGNTGELFF.

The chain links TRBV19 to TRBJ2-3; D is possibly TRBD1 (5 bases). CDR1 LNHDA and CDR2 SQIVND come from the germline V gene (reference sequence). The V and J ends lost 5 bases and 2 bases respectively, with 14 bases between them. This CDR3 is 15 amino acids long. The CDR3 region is CASSGDRRLTDTQYF. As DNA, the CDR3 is TGTGCCAGTAGTGGAGACAGACGACTCACAGATACGCAGTATTTT. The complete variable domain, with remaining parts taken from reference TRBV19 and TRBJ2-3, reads DGGITQSPKYLFRKEGQNVTLSCEQNLNHDAMYWYRQDPGQGLRLIYYSQIVNDFQKGDIAEGYSVSREKKESFPLTVTSAQKNPTAFYLCASSGDRRLTDTQYFGPGTRLTVL.

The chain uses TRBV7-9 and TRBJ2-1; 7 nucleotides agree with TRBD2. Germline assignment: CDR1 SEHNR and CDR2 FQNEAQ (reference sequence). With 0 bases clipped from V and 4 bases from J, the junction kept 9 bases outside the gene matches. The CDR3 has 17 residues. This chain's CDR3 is CASSLARSPGGYNEQFF. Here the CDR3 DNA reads TGTGCCAGCAGCTTAGCGCGCTCCCCGGGGGGTTACAATGAGCAGTTCTTC.

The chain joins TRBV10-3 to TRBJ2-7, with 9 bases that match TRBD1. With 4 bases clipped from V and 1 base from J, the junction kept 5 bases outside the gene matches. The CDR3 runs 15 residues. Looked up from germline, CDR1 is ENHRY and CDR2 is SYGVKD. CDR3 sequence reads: CAISGTGVLSYEQYF. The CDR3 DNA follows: TGTGCCATCAGTGGGACAGGGGTCCTGTCCTACGAGCAGTACTTC.

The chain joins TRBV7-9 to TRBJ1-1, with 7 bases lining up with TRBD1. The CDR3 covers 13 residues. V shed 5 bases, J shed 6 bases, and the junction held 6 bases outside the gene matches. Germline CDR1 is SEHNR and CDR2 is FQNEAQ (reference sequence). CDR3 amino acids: CASSRQGPPEAFF. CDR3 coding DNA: TGTGCCAGCAGCCGACAGGGTCCCCCTGAAGCTTTCTTT.

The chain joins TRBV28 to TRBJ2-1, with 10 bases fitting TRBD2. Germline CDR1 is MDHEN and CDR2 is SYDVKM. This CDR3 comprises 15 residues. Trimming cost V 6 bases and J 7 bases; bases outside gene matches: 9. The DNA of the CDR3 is TGTGCCAGCAGCCCGAGCGGGAGGGTATTAAATGAGCAGTTCTTC. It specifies CASSPSGRVLNEQFF.